This entry concerns a single T cell receptor (beta chain). Antigen unknown. The data stem from a study of OX40 agonist ivuxolimab in advanced cancers. Study conclusions and caveats: Individuals who were partial responders at 0.1-3.0 mg/kg had clonal expansion that ranked among the lowest. Specificity for antigen went undetermined in the expanded peripheral T cells.

Sequencing was performed with immunoSEQ multiplex PCR; in TCRdb, only in-frame clones are kept and a portion is missing. This sample has 55,000 to 80,000 clones, with around four fifths found just once. The CDR3 consists of 15 residues. Trimming pared 5 bases from V and 4 bases from J, leaving 15 bases between. Germline assignment: CDR1 SGHTA and CDR2 FQGNSA. The clonotype comes from an adult with an advanced solid tumor such as melanoma, head and neck, liver or kidney cancer. This sample comprised CD4+ or CD8+ T cells sorted from blood, obtained in a trial of the OX40 agonist ivuxolimab. This sequence joins TRBV7-2 and TRBJ1-3; possibly TRBD1 for D (6 bases). The CDR3 protein is CASSIGTSQGNTIYF. CDR3 sequence (DNA): TGTGCCAGCAGCATTGGGACAAGTCAAGGAAACACCATATATTTT.